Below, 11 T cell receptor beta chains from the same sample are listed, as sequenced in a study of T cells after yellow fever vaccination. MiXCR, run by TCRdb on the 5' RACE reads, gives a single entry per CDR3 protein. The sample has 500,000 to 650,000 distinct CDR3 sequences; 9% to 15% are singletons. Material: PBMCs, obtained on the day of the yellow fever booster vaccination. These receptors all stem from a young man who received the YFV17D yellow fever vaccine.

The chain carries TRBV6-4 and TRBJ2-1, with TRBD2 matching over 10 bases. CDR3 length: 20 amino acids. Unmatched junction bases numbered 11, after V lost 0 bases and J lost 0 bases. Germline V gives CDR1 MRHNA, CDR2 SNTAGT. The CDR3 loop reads CASSDSSQREGSTSYNEQFF. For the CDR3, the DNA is TGTGCCAGCAGTGACTCGAGCCAGCGGGAGGGTTCTACCTCCTACAATGAGCAGTTCTTC.

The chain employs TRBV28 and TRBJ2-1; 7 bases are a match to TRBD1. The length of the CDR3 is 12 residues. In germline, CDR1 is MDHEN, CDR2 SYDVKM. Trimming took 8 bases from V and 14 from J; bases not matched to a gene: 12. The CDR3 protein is CASRQQGFIEFF. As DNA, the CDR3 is TGTGCCAGCCGCCAACAGGGGTTTATTGAGTTCTTC.

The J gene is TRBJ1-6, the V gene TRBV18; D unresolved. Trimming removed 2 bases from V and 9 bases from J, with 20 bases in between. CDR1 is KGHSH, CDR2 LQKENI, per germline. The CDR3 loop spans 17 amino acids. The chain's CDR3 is CASSPARTGGWGSPLHF. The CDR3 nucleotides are TGTGCCAGCTCACCAGCCAGGACGGGAGGATGGGGTTCACCCCTCCACTTT. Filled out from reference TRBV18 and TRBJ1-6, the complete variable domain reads NAGVMQNPRHLVRRRGQEARLRCSPMKGHSHVYWYRQLPEEGLKFMVYLQKENIIDESGMPKERFSAEFPKEGPSILRIQQVVRGDSAAYFCASSPARTGGWGSPLHFGNGTRLTVT.

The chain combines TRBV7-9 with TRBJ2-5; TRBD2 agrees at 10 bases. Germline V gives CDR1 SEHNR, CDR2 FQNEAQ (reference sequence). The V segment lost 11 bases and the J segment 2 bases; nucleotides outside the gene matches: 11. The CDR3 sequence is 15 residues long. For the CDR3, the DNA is TGTGCCTTTTCCCAGGCTAGCGGGAGTCAAGAGACCCAGTACTTC. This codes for CAFSQASGSQETQYF.

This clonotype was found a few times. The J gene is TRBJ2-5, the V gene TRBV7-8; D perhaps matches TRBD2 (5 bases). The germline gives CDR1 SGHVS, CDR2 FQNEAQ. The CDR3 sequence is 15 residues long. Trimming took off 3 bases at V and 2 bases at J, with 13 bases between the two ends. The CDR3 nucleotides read TGTGCCAGCAGCTTTGCCTACGGGGTTCAAGAGACCCAGTACTTC. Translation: CASSFAYGVQETQYF.

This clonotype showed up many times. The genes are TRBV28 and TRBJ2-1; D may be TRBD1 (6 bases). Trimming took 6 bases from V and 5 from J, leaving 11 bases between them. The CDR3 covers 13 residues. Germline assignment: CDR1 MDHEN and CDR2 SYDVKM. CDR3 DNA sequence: TGTGCCAGCAGACCCGGGACAAACAATGAGCAGTTCTTC. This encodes CASRPGTNNEQFF.

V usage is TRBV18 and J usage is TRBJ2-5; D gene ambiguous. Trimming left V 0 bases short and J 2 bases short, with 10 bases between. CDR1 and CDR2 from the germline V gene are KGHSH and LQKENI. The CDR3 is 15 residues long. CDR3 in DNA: TGTGCCAGCTCACCACCGCGTCAGCTACAAGAGACCCAGTACTTC. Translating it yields CASSPPRQLQETQYF. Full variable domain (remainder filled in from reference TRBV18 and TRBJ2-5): NAGVMQNPRHLVRRRGQEARLRCSPMKGHSHVYWYRQLPEEGLKFMVYLQKENIIDESGMPKERFSAEFPKEGPSILRIQQVVRGDSAAYFCASSPPRQLQETQYFGPGTRLLVL.

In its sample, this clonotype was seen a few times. The CDR3 DNA reads TGTGCCAGCAGCCGGGGACAGTCCTTTTACGAGCAGTACTTC. Amino acid sequence: CASSRGQSFYEQYF. The chain joins TRBV7-2 to TRBJ2-7; 7 nucleotides match TRBD1. The ends lost 5 bases at V and 4 bases at J; junction bases unmatched: 8. There are 14 residues in the CDR3. Germline V gene lookup returns CDR1 SGHTA and CDR2 FQGNSA.

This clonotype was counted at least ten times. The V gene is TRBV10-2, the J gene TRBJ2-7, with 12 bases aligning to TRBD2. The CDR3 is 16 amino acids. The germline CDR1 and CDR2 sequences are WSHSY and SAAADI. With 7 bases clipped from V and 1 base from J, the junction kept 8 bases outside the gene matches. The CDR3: CASTLGTSGFSYEQYF. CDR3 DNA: TGCGCCAGCACGCTCGGGACTAGCGGGTTTTCCTACGAGCAGTACTTC.

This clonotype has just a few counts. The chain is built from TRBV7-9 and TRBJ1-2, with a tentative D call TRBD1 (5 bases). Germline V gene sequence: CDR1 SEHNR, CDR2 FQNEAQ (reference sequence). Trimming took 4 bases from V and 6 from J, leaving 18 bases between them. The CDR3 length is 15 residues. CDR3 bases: TGTGCCAGCAGCTCTAGTGGAGGGGAGCTAAATGGCTACACCTTC. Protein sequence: CASSSSGGELNGYTF.

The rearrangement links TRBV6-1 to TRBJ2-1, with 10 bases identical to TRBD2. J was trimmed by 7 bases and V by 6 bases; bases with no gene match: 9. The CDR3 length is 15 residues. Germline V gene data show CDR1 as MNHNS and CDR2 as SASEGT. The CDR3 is CASSPGSSGRNEQFF. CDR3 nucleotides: TGTGCCAGCAGCCCGGGGTCTAGCGGGAGAAATGAGCAGTTCTTC.